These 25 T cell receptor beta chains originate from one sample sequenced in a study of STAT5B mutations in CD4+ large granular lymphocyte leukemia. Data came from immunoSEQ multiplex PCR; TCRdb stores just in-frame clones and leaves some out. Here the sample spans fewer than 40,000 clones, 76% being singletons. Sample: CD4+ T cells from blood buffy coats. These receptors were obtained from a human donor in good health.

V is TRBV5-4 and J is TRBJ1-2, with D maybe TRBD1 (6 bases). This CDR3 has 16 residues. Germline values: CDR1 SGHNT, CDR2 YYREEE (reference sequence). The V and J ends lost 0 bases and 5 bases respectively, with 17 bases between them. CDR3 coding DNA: TGTGCCAGCAGCTTGGCGGGGGGCGAGTTTAATTATGGCTACACCTTC. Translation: CASSLAGGEFNYGYTF.

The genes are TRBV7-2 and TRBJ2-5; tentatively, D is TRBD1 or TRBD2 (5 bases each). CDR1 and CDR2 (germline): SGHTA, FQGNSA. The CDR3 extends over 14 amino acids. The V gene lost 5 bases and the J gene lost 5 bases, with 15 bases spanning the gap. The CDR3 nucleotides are TGTGCCAGCAGCCTAACCGGGGCCCCGGAGACCCAGTACTTC. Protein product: CASSLTGAPETQYF.

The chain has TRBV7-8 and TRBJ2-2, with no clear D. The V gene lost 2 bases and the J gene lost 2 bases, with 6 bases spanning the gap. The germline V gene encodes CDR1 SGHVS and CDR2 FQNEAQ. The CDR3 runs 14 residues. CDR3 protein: CASSLRANTGELFF. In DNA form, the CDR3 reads TGTGCCAGCAGCTTACGAGCCAACACCGGGGAGCTGTTTTTT.

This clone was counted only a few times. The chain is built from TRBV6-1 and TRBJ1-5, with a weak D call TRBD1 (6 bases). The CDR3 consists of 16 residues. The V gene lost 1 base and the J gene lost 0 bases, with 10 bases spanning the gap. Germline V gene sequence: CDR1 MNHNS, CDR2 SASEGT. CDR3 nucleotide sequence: TGTGCCAGCAGTGAAGACAGGGATCGTAGCAATCAGCCCCAGCATTTT. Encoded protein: CASSEDRDRSNQPQHF.

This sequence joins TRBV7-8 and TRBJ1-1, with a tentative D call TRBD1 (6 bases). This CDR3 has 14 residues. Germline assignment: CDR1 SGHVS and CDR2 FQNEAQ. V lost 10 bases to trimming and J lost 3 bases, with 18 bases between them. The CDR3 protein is CATTEHSGDTEAFF. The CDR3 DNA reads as TGTGCCACGACGGAACATTCAGGGGACACTGAAGCTTTCTTT. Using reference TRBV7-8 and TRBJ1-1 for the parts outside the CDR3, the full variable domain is GAGVSQSPRYKVAKRGQDVALRCDPISGHVSLFWYQQALGQGPEFLTYFQNEAQLDKSGLPSDRFFAERPEGSVSTLKIQRTQQEDSAVYLCATTEHSGDTEAFFGQGTRLTVV.

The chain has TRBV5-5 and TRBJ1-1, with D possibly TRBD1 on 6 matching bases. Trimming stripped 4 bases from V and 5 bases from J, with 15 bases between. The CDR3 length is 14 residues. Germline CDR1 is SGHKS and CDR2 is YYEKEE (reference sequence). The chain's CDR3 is CASSPEGGRTEAFF. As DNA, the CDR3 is TGTGCCAGCAGCCCGGAGGGGGGCAGGACTGAAGCTTTCTTT.

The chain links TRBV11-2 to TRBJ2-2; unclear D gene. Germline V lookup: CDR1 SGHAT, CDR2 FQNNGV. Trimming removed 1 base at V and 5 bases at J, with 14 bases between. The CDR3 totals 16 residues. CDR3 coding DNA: TGTGCCAGCAGCTTAGGACTTTCCATTCGGACCGGGGAGCTGTTTTTT. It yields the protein CASSLGLSIRTGELFF. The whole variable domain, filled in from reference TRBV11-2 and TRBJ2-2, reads EAGVAQSPRYKIIEKRQSVAFWCNPISGHATLYWYQQILGQGPKLLIQFQNNGVVDDSQLPKDRFSAERLKGVDSTLKIQPAKLEDSAVYLCASSLGLSIRTGELFFGEGSRLTVL.

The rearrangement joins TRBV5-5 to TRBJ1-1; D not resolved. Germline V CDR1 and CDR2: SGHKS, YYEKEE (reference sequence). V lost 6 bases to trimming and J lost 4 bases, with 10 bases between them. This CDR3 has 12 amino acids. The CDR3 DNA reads TGTGCCAGCAAGGGAACGGGCACTGAAGCTTTCTTT. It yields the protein CASKGTGTEAFF.

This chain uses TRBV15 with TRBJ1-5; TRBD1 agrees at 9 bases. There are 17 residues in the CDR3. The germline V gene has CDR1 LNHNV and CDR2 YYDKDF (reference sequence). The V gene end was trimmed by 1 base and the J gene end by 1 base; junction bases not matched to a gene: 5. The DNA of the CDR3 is TGTGCCACCAGCAGAGGTACAGGGGGCAGGAGCAATCAGCCCCAGCATTTT. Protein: CATSRGTGGRSNQPQHF.

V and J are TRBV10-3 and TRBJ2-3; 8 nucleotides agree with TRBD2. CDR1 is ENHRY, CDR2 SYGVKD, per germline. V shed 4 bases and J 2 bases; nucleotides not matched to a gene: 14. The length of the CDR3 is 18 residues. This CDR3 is CAISVVLGVSGTTDTQYF. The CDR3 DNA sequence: TGTGCCATCAGTGTTGTATTAGGCGTTAGCGGGACCACAGATACGCAGTATTTT.

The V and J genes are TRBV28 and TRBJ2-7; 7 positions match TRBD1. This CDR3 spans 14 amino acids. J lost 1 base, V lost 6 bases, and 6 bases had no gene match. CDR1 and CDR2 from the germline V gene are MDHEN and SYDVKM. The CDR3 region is CASRGAGGSYEQYF. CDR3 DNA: TGTGCCAGCAGGGGGGCAGGGGGATCCTACGAGCAGTACTTC.

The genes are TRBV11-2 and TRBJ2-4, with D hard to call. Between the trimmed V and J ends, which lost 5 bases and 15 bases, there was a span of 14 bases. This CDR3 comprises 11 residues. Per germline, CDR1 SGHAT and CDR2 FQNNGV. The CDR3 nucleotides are TGTGCCAGCAGCCCCGACCTCGTCACGTACTTC. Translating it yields CASSPDLVTYF.

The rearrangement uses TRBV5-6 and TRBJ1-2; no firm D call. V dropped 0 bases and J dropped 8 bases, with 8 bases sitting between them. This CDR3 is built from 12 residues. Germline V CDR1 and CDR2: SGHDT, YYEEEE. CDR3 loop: CASSLARRGYTF. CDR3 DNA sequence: TGTGCCAGCAGCTTGGCACGGCGGGGCTACACCTTC. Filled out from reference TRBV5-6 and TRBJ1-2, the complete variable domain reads DAGVTQSPTHLIKTRGQQVTLRCSPKSGHDTVSWYQQALGQGPQFIFQYYEEEERQRGNFPDRFSGHQFPNYSSELNVNALLLGDSALYLCASSLARRGYTFGSGTRLTVV.

The chain's CDR3 is CASTRTAGANVLTF. Here the CDR3 DNA reads TGTGCCAGCACAAGGACAGCTGGGGCCAACGTCCTGACTTTC. The chain employs TRBV2 and TRBJ2-6; D possibly corresponds to TRBD1 (6 bases). Germline-derived CDR1 and CDR2 are SNHLY and FYNNEI. Deletions cut 7 bases from V and 2 bases from J, with 9 bases between. CDR3 length: 14 amino acids.

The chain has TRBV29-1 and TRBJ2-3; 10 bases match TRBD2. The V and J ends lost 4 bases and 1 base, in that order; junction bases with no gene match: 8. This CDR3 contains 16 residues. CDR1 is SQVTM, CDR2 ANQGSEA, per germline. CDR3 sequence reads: CSVVLGTSAGTDTQYF. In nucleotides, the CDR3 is TGCAGCGTTGTTCTAGGGACTAGCGCGGGCACAGATACGCAGTATTTT.

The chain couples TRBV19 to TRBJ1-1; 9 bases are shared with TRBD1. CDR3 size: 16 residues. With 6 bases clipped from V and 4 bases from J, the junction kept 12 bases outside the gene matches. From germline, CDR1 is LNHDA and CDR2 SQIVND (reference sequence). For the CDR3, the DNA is TGTGCCAGTAGAGTCCCTGGGACAGGGTTGGGCACTGAAGCTTTCTTT. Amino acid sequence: CASRVPGTGLGTEAFF.

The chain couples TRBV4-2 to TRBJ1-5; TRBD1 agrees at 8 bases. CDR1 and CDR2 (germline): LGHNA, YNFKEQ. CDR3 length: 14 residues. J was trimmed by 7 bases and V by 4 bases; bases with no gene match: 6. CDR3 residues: CASSLDRGDQPQHF. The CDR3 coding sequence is TGTGCCAGCAGCCTAGACAGGGGAGACCAGCCCCAGCATTTT.

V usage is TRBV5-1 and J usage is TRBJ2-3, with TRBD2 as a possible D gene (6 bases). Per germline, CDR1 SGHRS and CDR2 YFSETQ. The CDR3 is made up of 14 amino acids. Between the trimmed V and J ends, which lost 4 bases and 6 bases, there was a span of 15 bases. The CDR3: CASSPGDVPDTQYF. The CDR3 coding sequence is TGCGCCAGCAGCCCGGGGGACGTCCCCGATACGCAGTATTTT.

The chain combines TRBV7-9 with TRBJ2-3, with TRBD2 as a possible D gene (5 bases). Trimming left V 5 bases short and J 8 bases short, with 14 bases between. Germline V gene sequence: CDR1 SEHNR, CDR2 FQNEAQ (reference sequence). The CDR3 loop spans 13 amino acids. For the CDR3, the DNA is TGTGCCAGCAGCCAAAGAGATGGGAGTACGCAGTATTTT. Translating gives CASSQRDGSTQYF. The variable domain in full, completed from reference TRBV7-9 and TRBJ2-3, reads DTGVSQNPRHKITKRGQNVTFRCDPISEHNRLYWYRQTLGQGPEFLTYFQNEAQLEKSRLLSDRFSAERPKGSFSTLEIQRTEQGDSAMYLCASSQRDGSTQYFGPGTRLTVL.

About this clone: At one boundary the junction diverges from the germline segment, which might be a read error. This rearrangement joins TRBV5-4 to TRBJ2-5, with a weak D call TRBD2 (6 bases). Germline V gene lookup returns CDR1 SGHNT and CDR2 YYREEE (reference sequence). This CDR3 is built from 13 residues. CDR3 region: CASSLDPGETRYF. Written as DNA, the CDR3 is TGTGCCAGCAGCTTGGATCCGGGAGAGACCCGGTACTTC.

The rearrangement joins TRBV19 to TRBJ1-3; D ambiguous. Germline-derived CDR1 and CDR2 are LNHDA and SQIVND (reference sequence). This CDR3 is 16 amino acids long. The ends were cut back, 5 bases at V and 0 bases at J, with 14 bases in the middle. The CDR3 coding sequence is TGTGCCAGTAGTGGAGGCGGCACCGGCTCTGGAAACACCATATATTTT. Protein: CASSGGGTGSGNTIYF.

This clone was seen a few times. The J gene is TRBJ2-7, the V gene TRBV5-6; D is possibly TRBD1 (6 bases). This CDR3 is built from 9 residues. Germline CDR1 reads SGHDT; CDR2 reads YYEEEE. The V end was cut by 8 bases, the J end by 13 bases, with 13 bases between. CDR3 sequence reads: CARELGGYF. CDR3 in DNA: TGTGCCAGGGAGCTAGGGGGATACTTC.

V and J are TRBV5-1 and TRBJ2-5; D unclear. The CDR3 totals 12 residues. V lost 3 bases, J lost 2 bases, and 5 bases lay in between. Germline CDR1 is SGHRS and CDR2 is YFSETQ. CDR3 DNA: TGCGCCAGCAGCTACGGGCAAGAGACCCAGTACTTC. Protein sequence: CASSYGQETQYF.

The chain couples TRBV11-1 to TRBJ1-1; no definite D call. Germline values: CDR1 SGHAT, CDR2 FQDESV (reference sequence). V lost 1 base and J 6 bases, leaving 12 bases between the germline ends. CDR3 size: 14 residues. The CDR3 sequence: CASSLEEGLAEAFF. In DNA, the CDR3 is TGTGCCAGCAGCTTAGAGGAGGGTTTGGCTGAAGCTTTCTTT. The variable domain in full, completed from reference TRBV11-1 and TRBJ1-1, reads EAEVAQSPRYKITEKSQAVAFWCDPISGHATLYWYRQILGQGPELLVQFQDESVVDDSQLPKDRFSAERLKGVDSTLKIQPAELGDSAMYLCASSLEEGLAEAFFGQGTRLTVV.

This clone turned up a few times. The CDR3 is CASSPRTDYTEAFF. In DNA, the CDR3 is TGTGCCAGCAGCCCTAGGACAGACTACACTGAAGCTTTCTTT. The chain joins TRBV9 to TRBJ1-1, with D possibly TRBD1 on 6 matching bases. Germline lookup yields CDR1 SGDLS and CDR2 YYNGEE. V lost 4 bases and J 3 bases, leaving 13 bases between the germline ends. The CDR3 length is 14 residues.